This entry concerns a single T cell receptor beta chain. Its matching antigen is unknown. The sample belongs to a study of T cell responses to AZD1222 COVID-19 vaccine. Study outcomes and limitations: Increased Spike-specific TCR breadth and depth were observed after two AZD1222 doses. Every sample of the repertoires postdated the peak T cell response.

Clones were read by immunoSEQ multiplex PCR, and TCRdb kept only the in-frame ones, dropping some. Here the sample spans some 170,000 clones, over 80% being singletons. Trimming removed 6 bases from V and 9 bases from J; junction bases left unmatched: 6. This CDR3 has 13 amino acids. The germline V gene has CDR1 LGHDT and CDR2 YNNKEL (reference sequence). The clonotype was recovered from an adult who received the MenACWY meningococcal vaccine as a control. The sequencing here drew on peripheral blood, taken 28 days after the second dose of the MenACWY control vaccine. The rearrangement uses TRBV3-1 (or the pseudogene TRBV3-2) and TRBJ2-1; TRBD2 agrees at 9 bases. CDR3 sequence (DNA): TGTGCCAGCAGGTTAGCGGGAGTTGGTGAGCAGTTCTTC. This gives the protein CASRLAGVGEQFF.